This is a list of T cell receptor beta chains from one sample in a study of blood T cell repertoires in COVID-19. This table comes from immunoSEQ multiplex PCR, and its TCRdb copy is limited to in-frame clones, with some not included. Here the sample spans about 210,000 clones, around 87% being singletons. The specimen was PBMCs or T cells enriched from blood (not recorded which). The receptors shown here come from a man aged 25-45 years in a cohort exposed to, infected with or recovered from COVID-19 (not recorded which). Each CDR3 is given without its conserved first and last residue. Not all rows give a size; the values are once, few, many and, for expanded clones, a class.

>TRBJ2-3|TRBV20-1|-
SARAPDTQY
>TRBJ2-7|TRBV5-1|-
ASSLFSGGLSYEQY
>TRBJ2-3|TRBV7-3|-
ASSLFVAGGGADTQY
>TRBJ2-2|TRBV14|-
ASSQDIAGTIGELF
>TRBJ1-2|TRBV11-2|-
ASSLDLGDGYT
>TRBJ2-5|TRBV10-3|-
AIASPSGTESETQY
>TRBJ1-1|TRBV24-1|-
ATSPRESAEAF
>TRBJ2-2|TRBV24-1|-
ATQDRGITGELF
>TRBJ2-2|TRBV10-2|-
ASSESTGGAIATGELF
>TRBJ1-2|TRBV7-8|-
ALIPGGPHKDGYT
>TRBJ1-1|TRBV6-2/TRBV6-3|-
ASSWDRTMNTEAF
>TRBJ1-1|TRBV19|-
ASKYRGPLTEAF
>TRBJ2-7|TRBV5-5|few
ASSLEQDRSYEQY
>TRBJ2-7|TRBV5-1|-
ASSFSGGEQY
>TRBJ1-2|TRBV27|-
ASSLRDRGDGYT
>TRBJ1-2|TRBV27|-
ASSPPGTRYGYT
>TRBJ1-1|TRBV19|-
ASSSWTGEGTEAF
>TRBJ2-7|TRBV5-3|-
ARNGSGNASYEQY
>TRBJ1-5|TRBV5-6|-
ASTRGSQPQH
>TRBJ1-2|TRBV6-2/TRBV6-3|-
ASSSPLWPGYT
>TRBJ2-3|TRBV19|-
ASSIAGGESDTQY
>TRBJ2-3|TRBV7-3|-
ASSLAGESDTQY
>TRBJ2-4|TRBV28|-
ASRVRRGGVGLAKNIQY
>TRBJ2-1|TRBV4-1|few
ASSHGRGTSYNEQF
>TRBJ1-6|TRBV18|-
ASSDRGRTYNSPLH
>TRBJ2-7|TRBV20-1|-
SGDSRDEQY
>TRBJ1-1|TRBV7-3|-
ASSRDRGTEAF
>TRBJ1-2|TRBV28|-
ASSLTAGWGRSDT
>TRBJ2-7|TRBV27|-
ASTPVGHTGTYEQY
>TRBJ1-6|TRBV7-2|-
ASNFRGGRGSPLH
>TRBJ1-2|TRBV5-4|-
ASSQLGGYT
>TRBJ2-7|TRBV9|-
ASSVNVGSLAGEQY
>TRBJ2-3|TRBV27|-
ASSFPGGDTQY
>TRBJ1-4|TRBV5-5|-
ASSPFSGTDLNEKLF
>TRBJ1-5|TRBV27|-
ASSWGSTRQGRLH
>TRBJ2-3|TRBV27|-
ASSLRAAPSTDTQY
>TRBJ1-2|TRBV27|-
ASSFFALRSYGYT